This T cell receptor (beta chain) comes out of a study of blood T cell repertoires in COVID-19. Study-level background: COVID-19 samples, acute and convalescent, were from the United States, Italy and Spain.

Authors' processing steps: Estimated nucleated cell counts came from reference gene primer amplification. Method: immunoSEQ multiplex PCR; TCRdb's copy keeps in-frame clones and lacks some. V and J calls and clone size are given by that table; D and trimming were obtained from the DNA. Of about 250,000 clones listed, roughly four fifths were seen once; the top ten hold about 4.8%. The TCR was taken from a woman aged 70-85 years with acute or convalescent COVID-19. The sample was peripheral blood.

The CDR3 region is CASSLETGAKYEQYF. The CDR3 nucleotides read TGCGCCAGCAGCTTGGAGACAGGGGCTAAATACGAGCAGTACTTC. The rearrangement links TRBV5-1 to TRBJ2-7; TRBD1 agrees at 8 bases. Unmatched junction bases numbered 6, after V lost 0 bases and J lost 4 bases. The length of the CDR3 is 15 residues. Germline CDR1 and CDR2: SGHRS and YFSETQ.